These 17 T cell receptor beta chains were all obtained from the same sample, sequenced in a study of vaccination and CD4 T cells after COVID-19. Their specific antigens are unknown. Cultured CD4+ T-cell DNA underwent Oncomine TCR Beta short-read sequencing. From the PCR reads, TCRdb called clonotypes with MiXCR, one entry per CDR3 protein. This repertoire shows about 8,500 distinct CDR3 sequences, around 49% found once; its top ten account for roughly 37%. Treatment meaning: approximately nine-day PBMC culture with coronavirus spike peptide pools or control peptides (ViraFEST assay). Sequencing input: CD4+ T cells from blood, cultured in vitro. The receptor set was obtained from a human donor who had recovered from COVID-19.

This clonotype is termed medium-sized. V is TRBV10-3 and J is TRBJ1-1, with a tentative D call TRBD1 (5 bases). The CDR3 extends over 14 amino acids. V was cut by 0 bases and J by 2 bases, with 7 bases left in between. Germline V gives CDR1 ENHRY, CDR2 SYGVKD. CDR3 DNA sequence: TGTGCCATCAGTGAGTCGGGGGAAAACACTGAAGCTTTCTTT. This sequence encodes CAISESGENTEAFF.

V usage is TRBV5-1 and J usage is TRBJ1-1; tentative D call: TRBD1 (5 bases). V gave up 1 base and J gave up 0 bases, with 10 bases separating them. Germline CDR1 and CDR2: SGHRS and YFSETQ. The CDR3 runs to 15 residues. This CDR3 reads CASSLTAGLNTEAFF. The CDR3 DNA follows: TGCGCCAGCAGCTTGACCGCAGGGCTGAACACTGAAGCTTTCTTT.

The gene calls are TRBV19 and TRBJ1-2; D unresolved. This CDR3 spans 13 amino acids. Germline CDR1 LNHDA, CDR2 SQIVND (reference sequence). The V gene lost 2 bases and the J gene lost 2 bases, with 6 bases spanning the gap. This CDR3 is CASSILRNYGYTF. The CDR3 DNA reads as TGTGCCAGTAGTATACTCAGAAACTATGGCTACACCTTC.

Within the sample, this clonotype is large. This chain uses TRBV20-1 with TRBJ1-3; D ambiguous. The CDR3 sequence is 14 residues long. The ends were cut back, 6 bases at V and 4 bases at J, with 16 bases in the middle. Looked up from germline, CDR1 is DFQATT and CDR2 is SNEGSKA (reference sequence). CDR3 residues: CSASTTTFGNTIYF. The CDR3 DNA follows: TGCAGTGCCTCGACTACGACCTTCGGAAACACCATATATTTT.

This clonotype came up a few times. The chain couples TRBV6-5 to TRBJ1-1, with D unresolved. V was shortened by 1 base and J by 6 bases, with 3 bases between the two germline ends. The CDR3 is made up of 11 amino acids. CDR1 and CDR2 (germline): MNHEY, SVGAGI. The CDR3, as DNA: TGTGCCAGCAGTTACTTGTCTGAAGCTTTCTTT. It codes for CASSYLSEAFF.

The chain combines TRBV20-1 with TRBJ1-4; D perhaps matches TRBD1 (6 bases). CDR1 and CDR2 (germline): DFQATT, SNEGSKA (reference sequence). The CDR3 covers 14 residues. V was shortened by 2 bases and J by 6 bases, with 13 bases between the two germline ends. The CDR3 nucleotides read TGCAGTGCTAGACAGGCCGGGGGCTATGAAAAACTGTTTTTT. Protein product: CSARQAGGYEKLFF.

By sample fraction, this clonotype is medium-sized. The V gene is TRBV6-1, the J gene TRBJ2-2; D is perhaps TRBD1 or TRBD2 (5 bases each). V was cut by 11 bases and J by 2 bases, with 24 bases left in between. The CDR3 is made up of 17 amino acids. Per the germline V gene, CDR1 is MNHNS and CDR2 is SASEGT. CDR3 sequence: CAAARRYTGTNTGELFF. The DNA of the CDR3 is TGTGCCGCCGCCCGCCGCTATACCGGGACCAACACCGGGGAGCTGTTTTTT.

The V and J genes are TRBV20-1 and TRBJ2-7; D gene uncertain. Trimming shortened V by 3 bases and J by 4 bases, and 10 bases separated the two germline ends. Looked up from germline, CDR1 is DFQATT and CDR2 is SNEGSKA (reference sequence). This CDR3 comprises 12 residues. The CDR3 loop is CSASRQEYEQYF. The CDR3 nucleotides are TGCAGTGCTAGCAGGCAGGAGTACGAGCAGTACTTC.

The chain carries TRBV7-2 and TRBJ2-3, with 7 bases that match TRBD2. Losses at the gene ends were 5 bases for V and 1 base for J; bases not matched to a gene: 3. Germline V lookup: CDR1 SGHTA, CDR2 FQGNSA. The CDR3 length is 14 residues. The CDR3 is CASSPSGRTDTQYF. Here the CDR3 DNA reads TGTGCCAGCAGCCCTAGCGGACGCACAGATACGCAGTATTTT.

This chain connects TRBV24-1 to TRBJ2-3; D possibly corresponds to TRBD2 (6 bases). V shed 4 bases and J shed 2 bases, with 18 bases lying between them. Germline V gene lookup returns CDR1 KGHDR and CDR2 SFDVKD. The CDR3 runs to 17 residues. In nucleotides, the CDR3 is TGTGCCACCAGTGAAAGATCTACCCGGGAGTACACAGATACGCAGTATTTT. Protein sequence: CATSERSTREYTDTQYF.

This chain links TRBV24-1 with TRBJ2-7; TRBD2 is a possible D gene (6 bases). Deletions cut 4 bases from V and 6 bases from J, with 12 bases between. The V gene's germline CDR1 is KGHDR and CDR2 SFDVKD. The CDR3 sequence is 13 residues long. The CDR3 bases are TGTGCCACCAGTGAGTACCAGGGAGGCGAGCAGTACTTC. Protein product: CATSEYQGGEQYF.

This clonotype has more than one count but fewer than ten. V gene TRBV20-1 combines with J gene TRBJ2-3; 11 positions match TRBD2. The germline V gene has CDR1 DFQATT and CDR2 SNEGSKA (reference sequence). The junction had 7 bases not matched to a gene; V was cut back by 4 bases and J by 4 bases. The CDR3 totals 15 residues. The CDR3 loop reads CSATNSGGASDTQYF. The DNA of the CDR3 is TGCAGTGCTACCAATAGCGGGGGGGCCTCAGATACGCAGTATTTT.

This chain uses TRBV6-4 with TRBJ1-6; the match to TRBD1 covers 8 bases. Germline loops: CDR1 MRHNA, CDR2 SNTAGT. With 5 bases clipped from V and 9 bases from J, the junction kept 9 bases outside the gene matches. This CDR3 has 15 amino acids. CDR3 DNA sequence: TGTGCCAGCAGTCCCCAGGGACAGGCGGGTTCACCCCTCCACTTT. It is translated as CASSPQGQAGSPLHF.

This sequence joins TRBV20-1 and TRBJ2-5; D is possibly TRBD2 (6 bases). There are 14 residues in the CDR3. Between the trimmed V and J ends, which lost 5 bases and 1 base, there was a span of 14 bases. The V gene's germline CDR1 is DFQATT and CDR2 SNEGSKA (reference sequence). CDR3 in amino acids: CSAPTWDFQETQYF. CDR3 DNA sequence: TGCAGTGCTCCAACGTGGGACTTCCAAGAGACCCAGTACTTC.

There are a few counts of this clonotype. The chain couples TRBV2 to TRBJ2-7; D gene ambiguous. V gave up 6 bases and J gave up 5 bases, with 8 bases separating them. The CDR3 sequence is 11 residues long. Looked up from germline, CDR1 is SNHLY and CDR2 is FYNNEI. CDR3 in DNA: TGTGCCAGCAGCCCCTACCACGAGCAGTACTTC. This codes for CASSPYHEQYF. Complete variable domain (other parts from reference TRBV2 and TRBJ2-7): EPEVTQTPSHQVTQMGQEVILRCVPISNHLYFYWYRQILGQKVEFLVSFYNNEISEKSEIFDDQFSVERPDGSNFTLKIRSTKLEDSAMYFCASSPYHEQYFGPGTRLTVT.

This clonotype was seen more than once but under ten times. V usage is TRBV27 and J usage is TRBJ2-2; D remains unclear. Germline V gives CDR1 MNHEY, CDR2 SMNVEV (reference sequence). V shed 6 bases and J shed 1 base, with 9 bases lying between them. The CDR3 is 14 amino acids. The CDR3 DNA sequence: TGTGCCAGCAGACGGACCCGGAACACCGGGGAGCTGTTTTTT. It codes for CASRRTRNTGELFF.

The CDR3, as DNA: TGTGCCACCAGCTCCTGGGGGTCTGGGGCCAACGTCCTGACTTTC. Amino acids: CATSSWGSGANVLTF. The genes are TRBV15 and TRBJ2-6, with D perhaps TRBD1 or TRBD2 (5 bases each). Trimming pared 5 bases from V and 1 base from J, leaving 9 bases between. The CDR3 is 15 amino acids. Germline assignment: CDR1 LNHNV and CDR2 YYDKDF (reference sequence). The full variable domain, rest sourced from reference TRBV15 and TRBJ2-6, is DAMVIQNPRYQVTQFGKPVTLSCSQTLNHNVMYWYQQKSSQAPKLLFHYYDKDFNNEADTPDNFQSRRPNTSFCFLDIRSPGLGDTAMYLCATSSWGSGANVLTFGAGSRLTVL.